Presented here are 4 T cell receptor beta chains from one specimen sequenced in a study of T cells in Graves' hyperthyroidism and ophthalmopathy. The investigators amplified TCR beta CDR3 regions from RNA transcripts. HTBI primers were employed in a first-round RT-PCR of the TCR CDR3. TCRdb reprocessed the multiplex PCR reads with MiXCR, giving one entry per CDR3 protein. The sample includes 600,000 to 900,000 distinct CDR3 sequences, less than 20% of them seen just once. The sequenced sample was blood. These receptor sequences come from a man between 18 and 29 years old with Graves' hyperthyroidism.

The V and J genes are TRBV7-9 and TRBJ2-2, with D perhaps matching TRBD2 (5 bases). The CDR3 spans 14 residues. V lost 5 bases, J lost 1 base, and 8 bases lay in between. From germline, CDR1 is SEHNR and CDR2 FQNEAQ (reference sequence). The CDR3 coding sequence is TGTGCCAGCAGCCCAGCGGTGAACACCGGGGAGCTGTTTTTT. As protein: CASSPAVNTGELFF. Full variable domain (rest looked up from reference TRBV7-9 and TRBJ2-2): DTGVSQNPRHKITKRGQNVTFRCDPISEHNRLYWYRQTLGQGPEFLTYFQNEAQLEKSRLLSDRFSAERPKGSFSTLEIQRTEQGDSAMYLCASSPAVNTGELFFGEGSRLTVL.

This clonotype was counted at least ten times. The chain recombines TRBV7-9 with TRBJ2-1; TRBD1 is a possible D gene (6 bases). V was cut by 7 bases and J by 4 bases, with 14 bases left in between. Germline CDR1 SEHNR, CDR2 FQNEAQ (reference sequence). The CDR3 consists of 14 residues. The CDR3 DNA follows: TGTGCCAGCATCATGGGGGCCAATTACAATGAGCAGTTCTTC. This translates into CASIMGANYNEQFF.

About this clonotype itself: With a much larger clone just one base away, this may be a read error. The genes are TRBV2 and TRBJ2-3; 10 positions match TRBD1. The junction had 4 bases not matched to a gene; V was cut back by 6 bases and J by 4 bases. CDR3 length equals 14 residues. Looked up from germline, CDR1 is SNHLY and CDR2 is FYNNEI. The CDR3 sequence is CASRTGTGADTQYF. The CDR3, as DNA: TGTGCCAGCAGAACCGGGACAGGGGCAGATACGCAGTATTTT.

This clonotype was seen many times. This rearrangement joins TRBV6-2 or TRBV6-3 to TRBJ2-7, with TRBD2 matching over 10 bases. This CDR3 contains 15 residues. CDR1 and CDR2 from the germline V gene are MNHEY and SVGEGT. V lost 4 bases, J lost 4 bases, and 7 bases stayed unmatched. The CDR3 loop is CASSSQREGLYEQYF. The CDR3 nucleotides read TGTGCCAGCAGTTCCCAGCGGGAGGGACTTTACGAGCAGTACTTC.